One sample yielded the 18 T cell receptor beta chains listed below, sequenced in a study of T-cell reconstitution after alpha-beta-depleted transplantation in children. The authors prepared the TCRbeta library with unique molecular identifiers. Using its own MiXCR run on the PCR reads, TCRdb lists one record per CDR3 protein. The sample has 200,000 to 250,000 distinct CDR3 sequences, about 9.5% seen once. The specimen was PBMCs from the stem cell graft donor, collected from the stem cell graft. The receptors here all came from a human donor who donated a stem cell graft to a child with acute lymphoblastic leukemia.

V is TRBV7-6 and J is TRBJ2-7, with a possible D match to TRBD1 (5 bases). The germline CDR1 and CDR2 sequences are SGHVS and FNYEAQ. Trimming took off 0 bases at V and 6 bases at J, with 12 bases between the two ends. The CDR3 runs to 14 residues. CDR3 amino acids: CASSLAQGHREQYF. The CDR3 coding sequence is TGTGCCAGCAGCTTAGCGCAAGGACACCGCGAGCAGTACTTC.

V gene TRBV24-1 combines with J gene TRBJ2-5; 7 bases agree with TRBD1. Trimming cost V 3 bases and J 5 bases; bases outside gene matches: 17. The CDR3 runs to 18 residues. Germline-derived CDR1 and CDR2 are KGHDR and SFDVKD. CDR3 residues: CATSDPKQDRERMETQYF. DNA of the CDR3: TGTGCCACCAGTGATCCGAAACAAGACAGGGAAAGGATGGAGACCCAGTACTTC.

This clonotype has a handful of counts. This chain connects TRBV6-1 to TRBJ1-2; TRBD1 aligns across 10 bases. The CDR3 sequence is 15 residues long. Losses at the gene ends were 7 bases for V and 3 bases for J; bases not matched to a gene: 8. The V gene's germline CDR1 is MNHNS and CDR2 SASEGT. CDR3: CASILGQGVDYGYTF. The CDR3 DNA reads as TGTGCCAGCATCCTCGGACAGGGGGTGGACTATGGCTACACCTTC.

This sequence joins TRBV3-1 and TRBJ1-2; D remains ambiguous. CDR1 and CDR2 from the germline V gene are LGHDT and YNNKEL (reference sequence). The CDR3 has 15 amino acids. V gave up 2 bases and J gave up 4 bases, with 14 bases separating them. In DNA form, the CDR3 reads TGTGCCAGCAGCCAAACGACACAATCGCTCTATGGCTACACCTTC. Translating it yields CASSQTTQSLYGYTF.

This clonotype showed up many times. The rearrangement links TRBV2 to TRBJ2-7; D uncertain. CDR1 and CDR2 from the germline V gene are SNHLY and FYNNEI. V lost 4 bases and J 1 base, leaving 5 bases between the germline ends. The CDR3 runs to 12 residues. The CDR3 is CASSALSYEQYF. The CDR3 bases are TGTGCCAGCAGTGCCTTATCCTACGAGCAGTACTTC.

This clonotype has at least ten counts. The chain is built from TRBV5-1 and TRBJ1-3, with 8 bases lining up with TRBD1. The V gene end was trimmed by 4 bases and the J gene end by 8 bases; junction bases not matched to a gene: 11. The germline V gene encodes CDR1 SGHRS and CDR2 YFSETQ. The CDR3 covers 15 residues. CDR3 bases: TGCGCCAGCAGCCTGGGGGACAGGATCGTAGACACCATATATTTT. This codes for CASSLGDRIVDTIYF.

Only a few counts were recorded for this clonotype. The rearrangement uses TRBV30 and TRBJ1-5; D uncertain. This CDR3 region has 13 residues. Germline values: CDR1 GTSNPN, CDR2 SVGIG (reference sequence). The V and J ends lost 1 base and 6 bases respectively, with 10 bases between them. The CDR3 protein is CAWSEDRSQPQHF. The CDR3, as DNA: TGTGCCTGGAGTGAGGACCGATCTCAGCCCCAGCATTTT.

This clonotype was counted only a few times. This rearrangement joins TRBV5-1 to TRBJ2-7; D may be TRBD2 (5 bases). The CDR3 runs 13 residues. Trimming removed 5 bases from V and 12 bases from J, with 21 bases in between. CDR1 is SGHRS, CDR2 YFSETQ, per germline. The CDR3 sequence: CASRREPANPRYF. The CDR3 DNA reads as TGCGCCAGCAGAAGGGAGCCCGCCAATCCGCGGTACTTC.

This clonotype was seen a handful of times. The CDR3 is CASSTLERGVKETQYF. CDR3 nucleotides: TGTGCCAGCAGCACTCTTGAGCGGGGGGTAAAAGAGACCCAGTACTTC. V usage is TRBV6-2 or TRBV6-3 and J usage is TRBJ2-5; 9 nucleotides match TRBD2. The germline V gene encodes CDR1 MNHEY and CDR2 SVGEGT. The CDR3 runs to 16 residues. V dropped 6 bases and J dropped 3; count of bases not matched to a gene: 11.

This clonotype has only a few counts. The V call is TRBV6-1, the J call TRBJ1-3; D remains ambiguous. Per germline, CDR1 MNHNS and CDR2 SASEGT. This CDR3 region has 17 residues. V was shortened by 2 bases and J by 0 bases, with 14 bases between the two germline ends. CDR3 residues: CASSEMMLATSGNTIYF. CDR3 nucleotide sequence: TGTGCCAGCAGTGAAATGATGCTGGCTACCTCTGGAAACACCATATATTTT.

This clonotype was seen a handful of times. The J gene is TRBJ2-5, the V gene TRBV18; D not resolved. V was cut by 3 bases and J by 5 bases, with 10 bases left in between. CDR3 length: 13 amino acids. Germline CDR1 reads KGHSH; CDR2 reads LQKENI. CDR3: CASSPLRLETQYF. In nucleotides, the CDR3 is TGTGCCAGCTCACCGCTCAGGTTGGAGACCCAGTACTTC. Complete variable domain (other parts from reference TRBV18 and TRBJ2-5): NAGVMQNPRHLVRRRGQEARLRCSPMKGHSHVYWYRQLPEEGLKFMVYLQKENIIDESGMPKERFSAEFPKEGPSILRIQQVVRGDSAAYFCASSPLRLETQYFGPGTRLLVL.

The sample holds many counts of this clonotype. This rearrangement joins TRBV7-8 to TRBJ1-6, with D hard to call. Germline V gene data show CDR1 as SGHVS and CDR2 as FQNEAQ. Trimming left V 1 base short and J 9 bases short, with 13 bases between. The CDR3 covers 15 residues. CDR3 region: CASSLDGLEFSPLHF. CDR3 sequence (DNA): TGTGCCAGCAGCTTAGACGGTTTAGAGTTTTCACCCCTCCACTTT.

This clonotype was seen at least ten times. The V and J genes are TRBV4-1 and TRBJ2-7, with TRBD1 as a possible D gene (5 bases). V was cut by 6 bases and J by 0 bases, with 15 bases left in between. CDR3 length equals 15 residues. Per the germline V gene, CDR1 is MGHRA and CDR2 is YSYEKL. The CDR3 loop reads CASRPDSYSSYEQYF. The CDR3 region has the DNA TGCGCCAGCAGACCAGACAGTTACAGCTCCTACGAGCAGTACTTC.

In this sample, this clonotype turned up many times. The genes are TRBV27 and TRBJ2-3; D possibly uses TRBD1 or TRBD2 (5 bases each). The CDR3 is 15 amino acids. V was trimmed by 4 bases and J by 3 bases, leaving 14 bases between them. Per germline, CDR1 MNHEY and CDR2 SMNVEV (reference sequence). Written as DNA, the CDR3 is TGTGCCAGCAGTTCCAGACGGGACGGTACAGATACGCAGTATTTT. Protein product: CASSSRRDGTDTQYF.

The rearrangement links TRBV7-2 to TRBJ2-3, with TRBD1 matching over 8 bases. The germline V gene has CDR1 SGHTA and CDR2 FQGNSA. V was pared by 3 bases and J by 2 bases, with 4 bases of the junction left unmatched. There are 15 residues in the CDR3. Written as DNA, the CDR3 is TGTGCCAGCAGCTTTCAGGGGGCGCCCACAGATACGCAGTATTTT. Translation: CASSFQGAPTDTQYF. The full variable domain, rest sourced from reference TRBV7-2 and TRBJ2-3, is GAGVSQSPSNKVTEKGKDVELRCDPISGHTALYWYRQSLGQGLEFLIYFQGNSAPDKSGLPSDRFSAERTGGSVSTLTIQRTQQEDSAVYLCASSFQGAPTDTQYFGPGTRLTVL.

At least ten counts were recorded for this clonotype. CDR3 residues: CASSPRGENTEAFF. The DNA of the CDR3 is TGTGCCAGCAGCCCCAGGGGGGAGAACACTGAAGCTTTCTTT. The chain employs TRBV12-3 or TRBV12-4 and TRBJ1-1; TRBD1 matches at 7 bases. The trim removed 6 bases at V and 1 base at J, leaving 5 bases unmatched. The CDR3 totals 14 residues.

In its sample, this clonotype was seen many times. J is TRBJ1-2 and V is TRBV19; D possibly corresponds to TRBD1 (5 bases). Trimming took off 5 bases at V and 0 bases at J, with 19 bases between the two ends. CDR3 size: 17 residues. CDR1 and CDR2 from the germline V gene are LNHDA and SQIVND (reference sequence). The CDR3 is CASSPTLQGPSNYGYTF. The CDR3 bases are TGTGCCAGTAGTCCCACGTTGCAGGGCCCATCTAACTATGGCTACACCTTC.

This clonotype was seen ten or more times. The CDR3 sequence is CASSLGAGGQDTQYF. The CDR3 nucleotides read TGTGCCAGCAGCTTAGGGGCGGGGGGGCAAGATACGCAGTATTTT. The V call is TRBV7-2, the J call TRBJ2-3; TRBD2 aligns across 9 bases. Germline loops: CDR1 SGHTA, CDR2 FQGNSA. This CDR3 has 15 amino acids. Losses at the gene ends were 1 base for V and 5 bases for J; bases not matched to a gene: 4.